The clone carrying this TCR beta chain was observed a single time. Profiled with immunoSEQ multiplex PCR; TCRdb holds only in-frame clones, not every one. This table holds 200,000 to 250,000 clones, approximately 87% found once. The source of the sample is a study of cytomegalovirus exposure and HLA in healthy donors. V lost 4 bases to trimming and J lost 9 bases, with 12 bases between them. Germline V gene lookup returns CDR1 SGHAT and CDR2 FQDESV (reference sequence). The CDR3 extends over 12 amino acids. This sequence joins TRBV11-1 and TRBJ1-1; D is uncertain. Sequences were obtained from PBMCs. The origin of this receptor is a woman between 18 and 29 years old in good health and CMV-seronegative. The CDR3 DNA reads as TGTGCCAGCAGCTCTTACGGAGGACAAGCTTTCTTT. It yields the protein CASSSYGGQAFF.